A single T cell receptor (beta chain) is shown here with its context. The V end was cut by 3 bases, the J end by 6 bases, with 6 bases between. This CDR3 has 11 residues. Per the germline V gene, CDR1 is MGHDK and CDR2 is SYGVNS. The entry originates in a study of cytomegalovirus exposure and HLA in healthy donors. TCRdb's table, derived via immunoSEQ multiplex PCR, lists solely in-frame clones and lacks some. The table lists around 350,000 clones, roughly 90% of them singletons. The rearrangement uses TRBV25-1 and TRBJ2-7; maybe TRBD1 (5 bases). The sample comprised PBMCs. This TCR was recovered from a woman aged 18-35 years in good health and CMV-seronegative. The chain's CDR3 is CASSEGREQYF. The DNA of the CDR3 is TGTGCCAGCAGTGAGGGGCGCGAGCAGTACTTC.